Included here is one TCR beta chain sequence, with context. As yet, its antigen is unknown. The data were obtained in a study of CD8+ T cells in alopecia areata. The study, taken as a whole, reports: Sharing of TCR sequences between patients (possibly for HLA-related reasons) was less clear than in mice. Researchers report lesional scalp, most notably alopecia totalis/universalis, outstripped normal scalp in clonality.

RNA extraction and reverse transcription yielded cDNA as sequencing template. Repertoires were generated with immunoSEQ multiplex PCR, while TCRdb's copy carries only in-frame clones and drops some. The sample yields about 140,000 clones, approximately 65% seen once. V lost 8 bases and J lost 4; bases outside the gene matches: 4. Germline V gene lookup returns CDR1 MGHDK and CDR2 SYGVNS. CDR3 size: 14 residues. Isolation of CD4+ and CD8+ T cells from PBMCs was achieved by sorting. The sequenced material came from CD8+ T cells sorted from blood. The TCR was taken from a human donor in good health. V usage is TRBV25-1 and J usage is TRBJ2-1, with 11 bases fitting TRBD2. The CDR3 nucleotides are TGTGCCAGCCGGGGACTAGCGGCATACAATGAGCAGTTCTTC. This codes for CASRGLAAYNEQFF.